This T cell receptor (beta chain) came from a study of graft-versus-host responses after intestinal transplantation. The wider study: Those transplanted obtained multivisceral, liver-intestinal, or isolated intestinal grafts. Anti-thymocyte globulin served as induction for all recipients, who then took tacrolimus and steroids for approximately three years. Overall study results and limits: GvH clones occurred in recipient marrow; some first appeared in ileum or blood.

The CDR3 sequence is 15 residues long. Germline V lookup: CDR1 PRHDT, CDR2 FYEKMQ (reference sequence). V lost 5 bases to trimming and J lost 0 bases; unmatched junction nucleotides: 3. Produced via immunoSEQ multiplex PCR; TCRdb's table is partial and in-frame only. Of approximately 15,000 clones listed, 75% to 85% are singletons. As for this clone: Its antigen is not identified.

Both intraepithelial and lamina propria lymphocytes were released by processing graft tissue. Sequenced material: ileum tissue, taken around 96 days after intestinal transplant. The receptor was derived from a human patient who received an intestinal transplant, so some T cells may come from the graft donor. The chain couples TRBV13 to TRBJ2-7; 11 nucleotides line up with TRBD2. CDR3 in DNA: TGTGCCAGCAGCCTAGCGGGAGGTCCCTCCTACGAGCAGTACTTC. It yields the protein CASSLAGGPSYEQYF.